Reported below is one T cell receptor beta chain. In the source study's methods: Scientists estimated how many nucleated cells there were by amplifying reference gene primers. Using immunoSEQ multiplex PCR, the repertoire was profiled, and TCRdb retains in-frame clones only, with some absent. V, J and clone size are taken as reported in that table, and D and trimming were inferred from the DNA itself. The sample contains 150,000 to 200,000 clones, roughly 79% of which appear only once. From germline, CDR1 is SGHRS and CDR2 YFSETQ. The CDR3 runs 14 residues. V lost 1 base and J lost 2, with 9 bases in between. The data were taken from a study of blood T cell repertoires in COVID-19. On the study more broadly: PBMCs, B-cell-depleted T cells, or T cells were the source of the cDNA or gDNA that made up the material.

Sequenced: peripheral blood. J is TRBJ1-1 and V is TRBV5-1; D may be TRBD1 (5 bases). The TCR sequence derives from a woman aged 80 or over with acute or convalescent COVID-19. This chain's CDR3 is CASSLRQQNTEAFF. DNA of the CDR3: TGCGCCAGCAGCTTGAGACAGCAAAACACTGAAGCTTTCTTT.